This entry concerns a single TCR beta chain. This sample stems from a study of T-cell reconstitution after alpha-beta-depleted transplantation in children. The germline V gene has CDR1 MNHEY and CDR2 SVGEGT. The length of the CDR3 is 15 residues. V was cut by 7 bases and J by 0 bases, with 15 bases left in between. Using unique molecular identifiers, the investigators prepared the TCRbeta library. One entry per CDR3 protein, called by TCRdb with MiXCR from the PCR reads. Among about 1,000,000 distinct CDR3 sequences listed, about 31% were seen once. This clonotype originated in a boy in the first two years of life who had a stem cell transplant for SCID, so the T cells may come from the graft donor. The sample was PBMCs, mostly from graft donor cells, taken 360 days after TCRalphabeta/CD19-depleted stem cell transplant. This rearrangement joins TRBV6-2 or TRBV6-3 to TRBJ1-2, with D maybe TRBD1 (6 bases). CDR3 DNA: TGTGCCAGCACCCAGGACAGTCGAGCTAACTATGGCTACACCTTC. Translated, it gives CASTQDSRANYGYTF.